One and the same sample provided the 14 T cell receptor beta chains below, sequenced in a study of shared clonotypes between healthy human individuals (dated by TCRdb to between 2020 and 2021). Libraries came from the immunoSEQ multiplex PCR assay. Sourced from immuneACCESS, this table was stored by TCRdb with only in-frame sequences that have V and J called. A share of the clones is absent; for the studies checked, an unresolved V gene accounts for under half, and the remainder has no known explanation. Present in this sample are about 1 million clones, about 76% of which were seen just once. Jointly, the top ten make up approximately 1.3% of the sample. Sample: memory CD4+ T cells sorted from blood. The meaning of the sample's cell subset or site label: CD45RA-negative fraction. All receptors come from a man aged 18 to 30 in good health.

The chain carries TRBV9 and TRBJ1-2; D is uncertain. The CDR3 extends over 15 amino acids. Trimming left V 4 bases short and J 3 bases short, with 16 bases between. The V gene's germline CDR1 is SGDLS and CDR2 YYNGEE. The CDR3 bases are TGTGCCAGCAGCACCTCCCCTGCAGGACACTATGGCTACACCTTC. It codes for CASSTSPAGHYGYTF.

The chain couples TRBV5-4 to TRBJ2-3; 11 bases match TRBD1. This CDR3 has 16 residues. Trimming at V came to 3 bases and at J to 4 bases, leaving 7 bases not matched to a gene. Germline V lookup: CDR1 SGHNT, CDR2 YYREEE (reference sequence). The CDR3 DNA reads TGTGCCAGCAGCTCTAAAGGACAGGGGGCCGCAGATACGCAGTATTTT. As protein: CASSSKGQGAADTQYF.

CDR3 amino acids: CASNNPGQGEFTLHF. CDR3 nucleotides: TGTGCCAGCAACAACCCCGGACAGGGGGAATTCACCCTCCACTTT. This sequence joins TRBV6-6 and TRBJ1-6; TRBD1 matches at 10 bases. Germline V gene lookup returns CDR1 MNHNY and CDR2 SVGAGI (reference sequence). V shed 7 bases, J shed 14 bases, and the junction held 14 bases outside the gene matches. The CDR3 contains 15 residues.

This chain links TRBV5-6 with TRBJ2-3, with D uncertain. CDR1 is SGHDT and CDR2 is YYEEEE in the germline V gene. This CDR3 region has 12 residues. The germline V and J ends were trimmed by 4 bases and 5 bases, with 8 bases remaining between them. The CDR3 is CASSALGDTQYF. The CDR3 DNA reads as TGTGCCAGCAGCGCCCTGGGAGATACGCAGTATTTT.

The table lists this clone with a few counts. CDR3 region: CAWSVQRSTGANVLTF. In DNA form, the CDR3 reads TGTGCCTGGAGTGTCCAGAGGTCAACTGGGGCCAACGTCCTGACTTTC. This rearrangement joins TRBV30 to TRBJ2-6; D is uncertain. The CDR3 contains 16 residues. CDR1 GTSNPN and CDR2 SVGIG come from the germline V gene (reference sequence). V lost 0 bases to trimming and J lost 2 bases, with 11 bases between them.

The chain has TRBV6-4 and TRBJ2-5; possibly TRBD2 for D (7 bases). The CDR3 is 16 residues long. Trimming took 0 bases from V and 5 from J, leaving 16 bases between them. Germline-derived CDR1 and CDR2 are MRHNA and SNTAGT. The DNA for the CDR3 is TGTGCCAGCAGTGACTCGCGTCGGGGGGCCTACGAGACCCAGTACTTC. It is translated as CASSDSRRGAYETQYF.

CDR3 protein: CASTTYITGELFF. CDR3 sequence (DNA): TGTGCCAGCACCACATACATCACCGGGGAGCTGTTTTTT. The genes are TRBV7-2 and TRBJ2-2, with D unclear. The CDR3 contains 13 residues. Germline CDR1 reads SGHTA; CDR2 reads FQGNSA. Between the trimmed V and J ends, which lost 7 bases and 4 bases, there was a span of 10 bases.

The rearrangement links TRBV6-6 to TRBJ2-7; 7 positions match TRBD1. There are 12 residues in the CDR3. Trimming removed 5 bases from V and 5 bases from J; junction bases left unmatched: 3. Germline V gene data show CDR1 as MNHNY and CDR2 as SVGAGI (reference sequence). The CDR3 protein is CASSDRVHEQYF. The DNA for the CDR3 is TGTGCCAGCAGTGACAGGGTCCACGAGCAGTACTTC.

CDR3 loop: CASSILRNEQFF. The CDR3 DNA reads TGTGCCAGTAGTATATTGCGTAATGAGCAGTTCTTC. The chain has TRBV19 and TRBJ2-1; D is unresolved. The CDR3 sequence is 12 residues long. V was cut by 2 bases and J by 7 bases, with 6 bases left in between. The germline V gene has CDR1 LNHDA and CDR2 SQIVND (reference sequence).

The chain links TRBV5-5 to TRBJ2-7; D possibly uses TRBD1 or TRBD2 (5 bases each). Germline loops: CDR1 SGHKS, CDR2 YYEKEE (reference sequence). The V end lost 0 bases, the J end lost 2 bases, and 12 bases lay between the germline ends. This CDR3 is 15 amino acids long. The chain's CDR3 is CASSLAGTYAYEQYF. CDR3 bases: TGTGCCAGCAGCTTGGCCGGGACGTATGCCTACGAGCAGTACTTC. Using reference TRBV5-5 and TRBJ2-7 for the parts outside the CDR3, the full variable domain is DAGVTQSPTHLIKTRGQQVTLRCSPISGHKSVSWYQQVLGQGPQFIFQYYEKEERGRGNFPDRFSARQFPNYSSELNVNALLLGDSALYLCASSLAGTYAYEQYFGPGTRLTVT.

This clone was counted once. The chain has TRBV19 and TRBJ1-1; perhaps TRBD1 as D (6 bases). Germline values: CDR1 LNHDA, CDR2 SQIVND (reference sequence). The V end was cut by 1 base, the J end by 1 base, with 16 bases between. This CDR3 region has 17 residues. Written as DNA, the CDR3 is TGTGCCAGTAGTATAGCGGGCGGGGGCAGGTCGAACACTGAAGCTTTCTTT. As protein: CASSIAGGGRSNTEAFF.

The genes are TRBV5-6 and TRBJ2-1; 9 bases match TRBD1. Germline CDR1 reads SGHDT; CDR2 reads YYEEEE. The CDR3 consists of 12 residues. J was trimmed by 15 bases and V by 0 bases; bases with no gene match: 4. In DNA, the CDR3 is TGTGCCAGCAGCTTGGTTCCGGGACAGGGGTTCTTC. This sequence encodes CASSLVPGQGFF.

The chain carries TRBV27 and TRBJ1-5; 9 nucleotides match TRBD1. Trimming removed 5 bases from V and 1 base from J; junction bases left unmatched: 9. The CDR3 is made up of 17 amino acids. Germline values: CDR1 MNHEY, CDR2 SMNVEV (reference sequence). The CDR3 DNA reads as TGTGCCAGCAGTCCCCAGGACAGGGGAAGAAGCAATCAGCCCCAGCATTTT. Residues: CASSPQDRGRSNQPQHF.

The sample holds a few counts of this clone. The genes are TRBV10-2 and TRBJ1-1; 8 bases agree with TRBD1. Germline lookup yields CDR1 WSHSY and CDR2 SAAADI. The CDR3 is 14 residues long. The junction had 3 bases not matched to a gene; V was cut back by 3 bases and J by 3 bases. This CDR3 reads CASSEDRGDTEAFF. The CDR3 region has the DNA TGCGCCAGCAGTGAAGACAGGGGCGACACTGAAGCTTTCTTT.